This T cell receptor beta chain was documented in a study of blood T cells in healthy people across ages. The authors ran a second PCR of roughly 6 to 11 cycles using a sample-barcoded 5' primer and a J-beta primer mix. TCRdb analysed the 5' RACE reads with MiXCR anew, one entry per CDR3 protein. The sample has about 970,000 distinct CDR3 sequences; roughly 51% are singletons. V shed 4 bases and J 8 bases; nucleotides not matched to a gene: 5. Germline CDR1 reads SNHLY; CDR2 reads FYNNEI. The CDR3 is 13 residues long. This clonotype was picked up one time. Sequenced input: blood. The clonotype was recovered from a woman aged 60 to 75 in good health. This rearrangement joins TRBV2 to TRBJ1-2; 9 bases are a match to TRBD1. The CDR3: CASSGTGVRGYTF. CDR3 DNA: TGTGCCAGCAGTGGGACAGGGGTAAGAGGCTACACCTTC.